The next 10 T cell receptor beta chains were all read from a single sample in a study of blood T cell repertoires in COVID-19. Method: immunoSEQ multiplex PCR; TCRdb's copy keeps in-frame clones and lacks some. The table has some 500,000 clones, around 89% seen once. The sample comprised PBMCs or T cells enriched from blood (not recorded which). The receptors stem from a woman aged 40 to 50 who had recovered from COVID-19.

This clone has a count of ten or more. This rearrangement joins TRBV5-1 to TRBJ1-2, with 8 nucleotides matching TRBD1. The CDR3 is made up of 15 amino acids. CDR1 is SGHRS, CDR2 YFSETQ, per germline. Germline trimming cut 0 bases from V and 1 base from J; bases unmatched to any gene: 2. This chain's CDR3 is CASSLDRGNNYGYTF. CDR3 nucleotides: TGCGCCAGCAGCTTGGACAGGGGGAATAACTATGGCTACACCTTC. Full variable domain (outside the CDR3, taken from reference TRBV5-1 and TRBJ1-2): KAGVTQTPRYLIKTRGQQVTLSCSPISGHRSVSWYQQTPGQGLQFLFEYFSETQRNKGNFPGRFSGRQFSNSRSEMNVSTLELGDSALYLCASSLDRGNNYGYTFGSGTRLTVV.

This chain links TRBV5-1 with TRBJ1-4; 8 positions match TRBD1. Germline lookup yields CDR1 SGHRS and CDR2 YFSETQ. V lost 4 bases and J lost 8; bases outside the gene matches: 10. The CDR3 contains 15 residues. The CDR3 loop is CASSMDRAPWEKLFF. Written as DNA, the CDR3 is TGCGCCAGCAGCATGGACAGGGCCCCTTGGGAAAAACTGTTTTTT. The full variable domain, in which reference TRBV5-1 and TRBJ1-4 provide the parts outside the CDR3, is KAGVTQTPRYLIKTRGQQVTLSCSPISGHRSVSWYQQTPGQGLQFLFEYFSETQRNKGNFPGRFSGRQFSNSRSEMNVSTLELGDSALYLCASSMDRAPWEKLFFGSGTQLSVL.

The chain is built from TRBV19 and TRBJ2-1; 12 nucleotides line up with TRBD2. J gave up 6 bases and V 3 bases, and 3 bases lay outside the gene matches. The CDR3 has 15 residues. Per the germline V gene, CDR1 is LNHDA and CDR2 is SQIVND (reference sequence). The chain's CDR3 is CASSMTSGSLNEQFF. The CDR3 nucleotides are TGTGCCAGTAGTATGACTAGCGGGAGTCTCAATGAGCAGTTCTTC.

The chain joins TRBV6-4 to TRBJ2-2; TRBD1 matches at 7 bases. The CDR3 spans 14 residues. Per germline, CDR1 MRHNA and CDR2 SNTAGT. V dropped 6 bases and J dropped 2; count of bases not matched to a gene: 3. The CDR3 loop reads CASRGTDNTGELFF. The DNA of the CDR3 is TGTGCCAGCAGGGGGACAGATAACACCGGGGAGCTGTTTTTT.

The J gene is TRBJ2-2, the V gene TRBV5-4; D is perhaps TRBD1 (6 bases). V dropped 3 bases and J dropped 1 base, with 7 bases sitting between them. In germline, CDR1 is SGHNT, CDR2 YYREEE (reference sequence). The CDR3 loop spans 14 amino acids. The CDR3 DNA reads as TGTGCCAGCAGCTCGGGACAGAACACCGGGGAGCTGTTTTTT. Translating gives CASSSGQNTGELFF.

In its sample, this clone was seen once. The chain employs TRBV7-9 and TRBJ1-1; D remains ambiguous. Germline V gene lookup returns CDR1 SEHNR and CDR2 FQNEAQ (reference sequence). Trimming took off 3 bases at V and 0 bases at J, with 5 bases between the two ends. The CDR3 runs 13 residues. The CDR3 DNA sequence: TGTGCCAGCAGCTTTTCAGTGAACACTGAAGCTTTCTTT. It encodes CASSFSVNTEAFF. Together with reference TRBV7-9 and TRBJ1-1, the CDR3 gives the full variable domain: DTGVSQNPRHKITKRGQNVTFRCDPISEHNRLYWYRQTLGQGPEFLTYFQNEAQLEKSRLLSDRFSAERPKGSFSTLEIQRTEQGDSAMYLCASSFSVNTEAFFGQGTRLTVV.

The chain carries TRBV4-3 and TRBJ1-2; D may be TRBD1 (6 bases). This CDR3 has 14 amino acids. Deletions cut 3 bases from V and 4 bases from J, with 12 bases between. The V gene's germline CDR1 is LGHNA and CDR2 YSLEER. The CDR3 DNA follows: TGCGCCAGCAGCCAGGTACAGGGAGTCTATGGCTACACCTTC. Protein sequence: CASSQVQGVYGYTF.

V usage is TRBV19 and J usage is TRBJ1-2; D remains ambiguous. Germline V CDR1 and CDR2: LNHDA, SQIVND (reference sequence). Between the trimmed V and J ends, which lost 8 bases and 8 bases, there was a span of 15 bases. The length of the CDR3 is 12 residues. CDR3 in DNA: TGTGCCAGTTCTAGCGGTTCGGGGGGCTACACCTTC. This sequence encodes CASSSGSGGYTF.

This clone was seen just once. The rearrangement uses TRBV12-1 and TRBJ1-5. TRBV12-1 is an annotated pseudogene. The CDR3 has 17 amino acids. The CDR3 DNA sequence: TGTGCCAGCAGCCTTGAGGGGGGAGGGGATAGCAATCAGCCCCAGCATTTT. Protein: CASSLEGGGDSNQPQHF.

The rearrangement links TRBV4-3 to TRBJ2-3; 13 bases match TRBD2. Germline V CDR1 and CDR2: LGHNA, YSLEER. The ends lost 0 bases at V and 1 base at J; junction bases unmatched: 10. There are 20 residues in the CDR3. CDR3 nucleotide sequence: TGCGCCAGCAGCCAAGATATCGGACTAGCGGGAGAGTTTCGCACAGATACGCAGTATTTT. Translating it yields CASSQDIGLAGEFRTDTQYF.